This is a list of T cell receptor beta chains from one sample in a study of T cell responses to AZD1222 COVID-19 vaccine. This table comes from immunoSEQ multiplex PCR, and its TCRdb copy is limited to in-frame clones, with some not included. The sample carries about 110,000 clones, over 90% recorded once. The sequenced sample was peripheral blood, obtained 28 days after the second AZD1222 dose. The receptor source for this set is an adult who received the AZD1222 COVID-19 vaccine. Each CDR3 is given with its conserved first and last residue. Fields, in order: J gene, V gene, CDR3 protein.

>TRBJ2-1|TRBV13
CASSPQGFNEQFF
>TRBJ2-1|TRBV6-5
CASSSLGGRVYNEQFF
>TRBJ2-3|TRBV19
CASTRGADTDTQYF
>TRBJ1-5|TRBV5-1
CASSSRVGQPQHF
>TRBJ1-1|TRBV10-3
CATSNRDRESVNTEAFF
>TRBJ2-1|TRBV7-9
CASSFPTSGRARNEQFF
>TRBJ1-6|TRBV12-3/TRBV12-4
CASRFGNSPLHF
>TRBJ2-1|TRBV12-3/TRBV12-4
CASSRGLEKAQFF
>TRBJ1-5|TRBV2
CASSVLGGQGGQPQHF
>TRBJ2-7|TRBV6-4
CASSQQLDSYEQYF
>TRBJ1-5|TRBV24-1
CATSQGQGVYNNQPQHF
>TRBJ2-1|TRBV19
CATERDWRGNEQFF
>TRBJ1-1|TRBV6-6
CASRNSGTGGTEAFF
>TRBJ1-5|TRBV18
CASSPNRELSNQPQHF
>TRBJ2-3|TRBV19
CATTTTGTLTDTQYF
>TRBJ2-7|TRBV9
CASGTDDYEQYF
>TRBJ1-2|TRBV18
CASSPDQGRWSNYGYTF
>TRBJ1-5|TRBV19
CASSMSSYQPQHF
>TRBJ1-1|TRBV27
CASSLWGQDEAFF
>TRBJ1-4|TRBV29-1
CSVEQQGNEKLFF
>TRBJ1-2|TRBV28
CASSRDSGYGYTF
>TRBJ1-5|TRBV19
CASSIALNQPQHF
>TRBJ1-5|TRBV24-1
CATSDSGHVQPQHF
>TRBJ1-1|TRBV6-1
CASSDIGSNTEAFF
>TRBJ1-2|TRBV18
CASSHREGGYTF
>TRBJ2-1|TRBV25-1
CASSDRTSGSSYNEQFF
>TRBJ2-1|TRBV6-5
CASTSRWLPKAQFF
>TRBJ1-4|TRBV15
CATSRARTGVNEKLFF
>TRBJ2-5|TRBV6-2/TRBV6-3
CASSTSGGALETQYF
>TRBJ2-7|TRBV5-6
CASSLTGAYEQYF
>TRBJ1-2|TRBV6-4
CASSGGPTRNYGYTF
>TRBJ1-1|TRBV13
CASSLVDAQMNTEAFF
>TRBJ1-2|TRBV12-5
CASGFTGGHGYTF
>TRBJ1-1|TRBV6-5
CASKEFRGPNTEAFF
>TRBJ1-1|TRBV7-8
CASSKDRGRGYTEAFF
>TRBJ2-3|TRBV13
CASSLGQGAKDTQYF
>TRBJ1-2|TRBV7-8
CASSRGTGPYGYTF
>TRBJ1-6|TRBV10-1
CASSEPRGPDSPLHF
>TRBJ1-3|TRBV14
CASSQASGGRGVTIYF
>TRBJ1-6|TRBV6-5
CAISTRSYNSPLHF
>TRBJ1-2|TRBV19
CASSIGDSRPLKGYTF
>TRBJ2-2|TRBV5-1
CASSFGQGYTGELFF
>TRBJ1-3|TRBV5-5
CASSSGQGAGNTIYF
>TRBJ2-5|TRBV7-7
CASSLVAGGETQYF
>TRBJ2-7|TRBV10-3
CAISESGLASGAYEQYF
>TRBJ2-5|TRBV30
CAWSMGLGQETQYF